These 8 T cell receptor beta chains were sequenced from one sample in a study of T-cell reconstitution after alpha-beta-depleted transplantation in children. Molecular barcoding with unique molecular identifiers was used for the TCRbeta library. TCRdb redid the calling of the PCR reads with MiXCR, one entry per CDR3 protein. The table has 200,000 to 250,000 distinct CDR3 sequences, approximately 10% seen once. Sequences were derived from PBMCs from the stem cell graft donor, sampled from the stem cell graft. The origin of the receptors is a human donor who donated a stem cell graft to a child with acute lymphoblastic leukemia.

This rearrangement joins TRBV11-1 to TRBJ2-3; tentative D call: TRBD2 (7 bases). Trimming removed 5 bases at V and 4 bases at J, with 28 bases between. This CDR3 contains 19 residues. Germline CDR1 SGHAT, CDR2 FQDESV (reference sequence). CDR3 sequence: CASSVGRRGGLTRSDTQYF. As DNA, the CDR3 is TGTGCCAGCAGCGTAGGAAGAAGGGGGGGCCTTACACGGTCAGATACGCAGTATTTT.

The rearrangement links TRBV5-1 to TRBJ2-7; 9 bases are a match to TRBD1. Germline CDR1 and CDR2: SGHRS and YFSETQ. Germline trimming cut 2 bases from V and 6 bases from J; bases unmatched to any gene: 9. CDR3 length equals 15 residues. As DNA, the CDR3 is TGCGCCAGCAGCTTACGGACAGGGGAGATCGGCGAGCAGTACTTC. Its translation: CASSLRTGEIGEQYF.

This clonotype was counted between two and nine times. The chain carries TRBV3-1 and TRBJ2-7; weak D call: TRBD2 (5 bases). V was shortened by 0 bases and J by 3 bases, with 12 bases between the two germline ends. Germline V gene sequence: CDR1 LGHDT, CDR2 YNNKEL (reference sequence). The CDR3 covers 15 residues. The CDR3 DNA is TGTGCCAGCAGCCAAGATCCCCGAGGGAGCTACGAGCAGTACTTC. It yields the protein CASSQDPRGSYEQYF.

V usage is TRBV7-9 and J usage is TRBJ2-5; TRBD1 agrees at 8 bases. This CDR3 is 15 amino acids long. V shed 4 bases and J 0 bases; nucleotides not matched to a gene: 4. Germline CDR1 is SEHNR and CDR2 is FQNEAQ (reference sequence). CDR3 loop: CASSSGQGNQETQYF. CDR3 bases: TGTGCCAGCAGCTCCGGACAGGGCAACCAAGAGACCCAGTACTTC.

The chain uses TRBV5-1 and TRBJ2-7; tentative D call: TRBD1 (6 bases). The CDR3 is made up of 14 amino acids. V was clipped by 4 bases and J by 4 bases, with 15 bases between them. Germline loops: CDR1 SGHRS, CDR2 YFSETQ. CDR3 DNA: TGCGCCAGCAGCATAGGACAGATGGTATACGAGCAGTACTTC. Amino acid sequence: CASSIGQMVYEQYF.

V usage is TRBV6-1 and J usage is TRBJ1-1; 12 bases align to TRBD1. Per germline, CDR1 MNHNS and CDR2 SASEGT. Trimming at V came to 8 bases and at J to 0 bases, leaving 10 bases not matched to a gene. CDR3 size: 17 residues. The CDR3 loop is CASLPPGTGGLNTEAFF. Here the CDR3 DNA reads TGTGCCAGCCTCCCCCCGGGGACAGGGGGCTTGAACACTGAAGCTTTCTTT.

The chain couples TRBV10-3 to TRBJ1-5; D gene ambiguous. CDR3 length: 13 amino acids. Per the germline V gene, CDR1 is ENHRY and CDR2 is SYGVKD. V lost 4 bases and J 1 base, leaving 5 bases between the germline ends. DNA of the CDR3: TGTGCCATCAGTGGCGGCAGCAATCAGCCCCAGCATTTT. It is translated as CAISGGSNQPQHF.

In this sample, this clonotype turned up a few times. The chain joins TRBV7-8 to TRBJ2-3; D might be TRBD2 (5 bases). The CDR3 is 14 residues long. V lost 5 bases, J lost 1 base, and 10 bases lay in between. Looked up from germline, CDR1 is SGHVS and CDR2 is FQNEAQ. The CDR3 DNA reads TGTGCCAGCAGCCACAAGGGAGGCACAGATACGCAGTATTTT. This sequence encodes CASSHKGGTDTQYF.